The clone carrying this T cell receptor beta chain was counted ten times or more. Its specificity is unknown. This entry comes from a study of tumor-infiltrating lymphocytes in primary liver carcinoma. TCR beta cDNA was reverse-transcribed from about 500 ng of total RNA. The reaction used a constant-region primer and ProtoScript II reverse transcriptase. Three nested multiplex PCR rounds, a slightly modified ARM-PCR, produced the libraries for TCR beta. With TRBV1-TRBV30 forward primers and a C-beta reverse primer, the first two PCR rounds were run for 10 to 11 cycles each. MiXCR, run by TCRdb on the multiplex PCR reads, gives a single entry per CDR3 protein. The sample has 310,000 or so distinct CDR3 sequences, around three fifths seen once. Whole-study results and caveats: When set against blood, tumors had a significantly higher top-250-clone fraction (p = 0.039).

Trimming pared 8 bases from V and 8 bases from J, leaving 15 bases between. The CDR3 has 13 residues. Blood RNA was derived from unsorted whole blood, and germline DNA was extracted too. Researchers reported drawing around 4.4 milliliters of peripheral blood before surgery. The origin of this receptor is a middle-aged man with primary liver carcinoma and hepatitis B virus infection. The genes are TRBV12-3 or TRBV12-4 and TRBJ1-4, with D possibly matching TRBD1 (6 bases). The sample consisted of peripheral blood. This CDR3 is CASLDAGTEKLFF. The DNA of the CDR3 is TGTGCCAGCTTGGACGCGGGGACAGAAAAACTGTTTTTT.